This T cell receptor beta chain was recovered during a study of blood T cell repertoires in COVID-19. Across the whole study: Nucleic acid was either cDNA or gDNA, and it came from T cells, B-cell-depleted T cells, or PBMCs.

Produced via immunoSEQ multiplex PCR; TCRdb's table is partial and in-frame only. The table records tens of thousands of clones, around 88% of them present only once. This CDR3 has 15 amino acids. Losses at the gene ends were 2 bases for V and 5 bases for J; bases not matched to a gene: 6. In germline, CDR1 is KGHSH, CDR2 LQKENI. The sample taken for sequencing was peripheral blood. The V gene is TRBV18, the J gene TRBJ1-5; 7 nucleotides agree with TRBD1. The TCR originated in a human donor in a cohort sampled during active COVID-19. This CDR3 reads CASSPTTGTDQPQHF. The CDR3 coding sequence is TGTGCCAGCTCACCAACGACAGGGACTGATCAGCCCCAGCATTTT.